Shown below are 25 T cell receptor beta chains from a single sample sequenced in a study of graft-versus-host responses after intestinal transplantation. The data were produced by immunoSEQ multiplex PCR, yet TCRdb's version contains in-frame clones alone and is incomplete. The sample holds approximately 82,000 clones, 91% seen once. The antigens these receptors bind are not known. The source material was unstimulated CD4+ T cells sorted from spleen or lymph node cells, sampled before intestinal transplant. These receptors were collected from a human donor who received an intestinal transplant.

The chain combines TRBV7-9 with TRBJ1-2, with 8 bases aligning to TRBD1. In germline, CDR1 is SEHNR, CDR2 FQNEAQ (reference sequence). Losses at the gene ends were 3 bases for V and 8 bases for J; bases not matched to a gene: 20. This CDR3 has 18 residues. CDR3 nucleotides: TGTGCCAGCAGCTTTCGGACAGGGACCCAACTTACCCCTTGGGGCTACACCTTC. This sequence encodes CASSFRTGTQLTPWGYTF. Looking up the rest from reference TRBV7-9 and TRBJ1-2 gives the full variable domain: DTGVSQNPRHKITKRGQNVTFRCDPISEHNRLYWYRQTLGQGPEFLTYFQNEAQLEKSRLLSDRFSAERPKGSFSTLEIQRTEQGDSAMYLCASSFRTGTQLTPWGYTFGSGTRLTVV.

The V and J genes are TRBV19 and TRBJ1-1, with 9 bases identical to TRBD1. Losses at the gene ends were 4 bases for V and 0 bases for J; bases not matched to a gene: 0. Germline V CDR1 and CDR2: LNHDA, SQIVND (reference sequence). The CDR3 spans 14 residues. CDR3 amino acids: CASSRQGVNTEAFF. The DNA for the CDR3 is TGTGCCAGTAGTAGACAGGGGGTGAACACTGAAGCTTTCTTT. The full variable domain, completed using reference TRBV19 and TRBJ1-1, is DGGITQSPKYLFRKEGQNVTLSCEQNLNHDAMYWYRQDPGQGLRLIYYSQIVNDFQKGDIAEGYSVSREKKESFPLTVTSAQKNPTAFYLCASSRQGVNTEAFFGQGTRLTVV.

The chain combines TRBV11-3 with TRBJ2-7, with D perhaps TRBD2 (6 bases). V lost 2 bases and J 5 bases, leaving 13 bases between the germline ends. The CDR3 runs 14 residues. Germline V lookup: CDR1 SGHNT, CDR2 YENEEA. CDR3 sequence: CASSLNGGSHEQYF. The CDR3, as DNA: TGTGCCAGCAGCTTAAACGGGGGTAGCCACGAGCAGTACTTC. Based on the CDR3 plus reference TRBV11-3 and TRBJ2-7, the full variable domain is EAGVVQSPRYKIIEKKQPVAFWCNPISGHNTLYWYLQNLGQGPELLIRYENEEAVDDSQLPKDRFSAERLKGVDSTLKIQPAELGDSAVYLCASSLNGGSHEQYFGPGTRLTVT.

This clone has only a few counts. The rearrangement uses TRBV5-8 and TRBJ1-4; possibly TRBD1 for D (5 bases). Germline-derived CDR1 and CDR2 are SGHTS and YDEGEE. The V and J ends lost 5 bases and 6 bases respectively, with 17 bases between them. This CDR3 is built from 15 residues. CDR3 loop: CASSSVGREDEKLFF. Here the CDR3 DNA reads TGTGCCAGCAGTTCTGTTGGCAGGGAGGATGAAAAACTGTTTTTT.

J is TRBJ2-7 and V is TRBV7-9; TRBD1 matches 8 bases. This CDR3 is built from 12 residues. V dropped 6 bases and J dropped 8; count of bases not matched to a gene: 6. Germline V CDR1 and CDR2: SEHNR, FQNEAQ (reference sequence). The CDR3, as DNA: TGTGCCAGCAGTTTCGGACAGGGACAGCAGTACTTC. Translating it yields CASSFGQGQQYF.

The count of this clone is one. The chain carries TRBV9 and TRBJ2-1; weak D call: TRBD2 (5 bases). CDR3 length equals 17 residues. Trimming left V 2 bases short and J 0 bases short, with 15 bases between. The germline V gene encodes CDR1 SGDLS and CDR2 YYNGEE. The CDR3, as DNA: TGTGCCAGCAGCGTTGTTGGTGGAGCGGTCTCCTACAATGAGCAGTTCTTC. Protein product: CASSVVGGAVSYNEQFF.

This chain uses TRBV30 with TRBJ1-2; possibly TRBD1 for D (6 bases). Trimming shortened V by 0 bases and J by 6 bases, and 17 bases separated the two germline ends. CDR3 length: 15 amino acids. From germline, CDR1 is GTSNPN and CDR2 SVGIG (reference sequence). The DNA of the CDR3 is TGTGCCTGGAGTGTACGCGCGGGGGGCTTTGATGGCTACACCTTC. Amino acid sequence: CAWSVRAGGFDGYTF.

The gene calls are TRBV9 and TRBJ1-6; D may be TRBD1 (5 bases). The CDR3 spans 16 residues. V was trimmed by 2 bases and J by 0 bases, leaving 9 bases between them. Looked up from germline, CDR1 is SGDLS and CDR2 is YYNGEE. CDR3 sequence reads: CASSVRGDSYNSPLHF. The DNA for the CDR3 is TGTGCCAGCAGCGTTAGGGGTGACTCCTATAATTCACCCCTCCACTTT.

The chain couples TRBV5-1 to TRBJ2-4; D call uncertain. The V gene lost 4 bases and the J gene lost 0 bases, with 8 bases spanning the gap. This CDR3 is built from 14 residues. CDR1 and CDR2 (germline): SGHRS, YFSETQ. In nucleotides, the CDR3 is TGCGCCAGCAGCGCCACTTTAGCCAAAAACATTCAGTACTTC. Its translation is CASSATLAKNIQYF.

This clone was recorded a few times. The rearrangement joins TRBV5-4 to TRBJ1-1; a weak D match, TRBD1 (6 bases). CDR3 length: 15 amino acids. Germline V CDR1 and CDR2: SGHNT, YYREEE (reference sequence). The V end lost 3 bases, the J end lost 5 bases, and 17 bases lay between the germline ends. The CDR3, as DNA: TGTGCCAGCAGCTCTACGGGGGGCGCGAGGACTGAAGCTTTCTTT. It is translated as CASSSTGGARTEAFF.

The chain has TRBV5-6 and TRBJ1-6, with 7 bases lining up with TRBD1. Looked up from germline, CDR1 is SGHDT and CDR2 is YYEEEE. The CDR3 spans 16 residues. V shed 3 bases, J shed 8 bases, and the junction held 11 bases outside the gene matches. The CDR3 DNA is TGTGCCAGCAGCTCAGCAGGGACAGCCCGCGATTCACCCCTCCACTTT. It is translated as CASSSAGTARDSPLHF.

The rearrangement links TRBV30 to TRBJ1-2, with D possibly matching TRBD1 (5 bases). The CDR3 has 14 residues. Germline V gene sequence: CDR1 GTSNPN, CDR2 SVGIG (reference sequence). V was trimmed by 0 bases and J by 5 bases, leaving 13 bases between them. CDR3 sequence reads: CAWSVTLGAYGYTF. The CDR3, as DNA: TGTGCCTGGAGTGTGACCCTAGGGGCTTATGGCTACACCTTC.

This chain links TRBV11-3 with TRBJ1-4; 7 bases map to TRBD1. This CDR3 is 15 amino acids long. V was pared by 0 bases and J by 7 bases, with 5 bases of the junction left unmatched. Germline values: CDR1 SGHNT, CDR2 YENEEA. CDR3 nucleotides: TGTGCCAGCAGCTTAGATCGGCCAGGGGGTGAAAAACTGTTTTTT. It codes for CASSLDRPGGEKLFF.

The rearrangement joins TRBV5-1 to TRBJ1-2; D is unresolved. Per germline, CDR1 SGHRS and CDR2 YFSETQ. The CDR3 contains 15 residues. Trimming cost V 2 bases and J 1 base, with 12 bases left between them. CDR3 sequence (DNA): TGCGCCAGCAGCTTCGACGAGGGCTTTAACTATGGCTACACCTTC. It translates to CASSFDEGFNYGYTF.

V is TRBV6-5 and J is TRBJ1-1; 8 nucleotides match TRBD1. The germline V gene encodes CDR1 MNHEY and CDR2 SVGAGI. The CDR3 has 16 residues. V lost 0 bases to trimming and J lost 7 bases; unmatched junction nucleotides: 10. Written as DNA, the CDR3 is TGTGCCAGCAGTTACTCGTGGACAGGGAGCAGCTTTGAAGCTTTCTTT. Translation gives CASSYSWTGSSFEAFF.

The V call is TRBV7-6, the J call TRBJ2-2; 12 nucleotides agree with TRBD1. Germline V lookup: CDR1 SGHVS, CDR2 FNYEAQ. Unmatched junction bases numbered 14, after V lost 2 bases and J lost 7 bases. CDR3 length: 19 amino acids. The CDR3 bases are TGTGCCAGCAGCTTATTCCCCCCCCCGGGACAGGGGGCAGACGGGGAGCTGTTTTTT. Its translation is CASSLFPPPGQGADGELFF.

For the CDR3, the DNA is TGTGCCAGTAGTAAGGGACAGGGTTTTGGTAACTATGGCTACACCTTC. It encodes CASSKGQGFGNYGYTF. The V gene is TRBV19, the J gene TRBJ1-2, with 9 bases aligning to TRBD1. The trim removed 4 bases at V and 1 base at J, leaving 7 bases unmatched. CDR3 length equals 16 residues. Germline V gene sequence: CDR1 LNHDA, CDR2 SQIVND (reference sequence).

The V gene is TRBV6-1, the J gene TRBJ1-2; D uncertain. Looked up from germline, CDR1 is MNHNS and CDR2 is SASEGT. There are 14 residues in the CDR3. Deletions cut 5 bases from V and 4 bases from J, with 14 bases between. The CDR3 nucleotides read TGTGCCAGCAGTTATCGTGAAACACCCTATGGCTACACCTTC. Residues: CASSYRETPYGYTF.

The genes are TRBV6-1 and TRBJ2-2, with D possibly TRBD1 on 6 matching bases. Germline-derived CDR1 and CDR2 are MNHNS and SASEGT. The CDR3 extends over 15 amino acids. V lost 3 bases and J 4 bases, leaving 12 bases between the germline ends. The CDR3 nucleotides are TGTGCCAGCAGTGAGCAGGACAGATCCACCGGGGAGCTGTTTTTT. Encoded protein: CASSEQDRSTGELFF.

V and J are TRBV5-1 and TRBJ2-6; perhaps TRBD2 as D (6 bases). V was pared by 0 bases and J by 4 bases, with 11 bases between. The length of the CDR3 is 16 residues. Germline V lookup: CDR1 SGHRS, CDR2 YFSETQ. CDR3 coding DNA: TGCGCCAGCAGCTTGGGGGAGCGGGCCGGGGCCAACGTCCTGACTTTC. Translated, it gives CASSLGERAGANVLTF.

About this clone itself: Other DNA variants within this sample encode the same CDR3. The V call is TRBV9, the J call TRBJ2-2; 8 bases match TRBD2. This CDR3 region has 16 residues. The germline V gene encodes CDR1 SGDLS and CDR2 YYNGEE. Trimming cost V 2 bases and J 1 base; bases outside gene matches: 4. CDR3 DNA: TGTGCCAGCAGCGTCCAGGGACTAGGGAACACCGGGGAGCTGTTTTTT. It translates to CASSVQGLGNTGELFF. Full variable domain (remainder filled in from reference TRBV9 and TRBJ2-2): DSGVTQTPKHLITATGQRVTLRCSPRSGDLSVYWYQQSLDQGLQFLIQYYNGEERAKGNILERFSAQQFPDLHSELNLSSLELGDSALYFCASSVQGLGNTGELFFGEGSRLTVL.

The chain joins TRBV4-3 to TRBJ2-1, with D perhaps TRBD2 (5 bases). The CDR3 loop spans 13 amino acids. CDR1 LGHNA and CDR2 YSLEER come from the germline V gene. Trimming took 0 bases from V and 14 from J, leaving 14 bases between them. The CDR3 is CASSQEVARGEFF. The DNA for the CDR3 is TGCGCCAGCAGCCAAGAAGTGGCACGGGGAGAGTTCTTC.

This clone was picked up one time. The chain links TRBV7-2 to TRBJ2-5; 10 nucleotides line up with TRBD1. The better agreement between TRBJ2-7 and the DNA end casts doubt on the J call. Per germline, CDR1 SGHTA and CDR2 FQGNSA. This CDR3 is built from 14 residues. Here the CDR3 reads CASSFRDRGHEQYF. In DNA, the CDR3 is TGTGCCAGCAGCTTCCGGGACAGGGGCCACGAGCAGTACTTC.

The chain uses TRBV7-8 and TRBJ2-3, with TRBD2 matching 11 bases. The CDR3 spans 18 residues. Germline V CDR1 and CDR2: SGHVS, FQNEAQ. Trimming removed 5 bases from V and 5 bases from J; junction bases left unmatched: 15. CDR3 region: CASSPNPKGLAGGDTQYF. CDR3 bases: TGTGCCAGCAGCCCTAATCCAAAGGGTCTAGCGGGGGGAGATACGCAGTATTTT.

A single count supports this clone. This chain connects TRBV5-6 to TRBJ2-3, with 11 nucleotides matching TRBD2. The CDR3 totals 16 residues. CDR1 and CDR2 from the germline V gene are SGHDT and YYEEEE. V shed 0 bases, J shed 7 bases, and the junction held 7 bases outside the gene matches. The CDR3 nucleotides are TGTGCCAGCAGCTTGGCTCTAGCGGGGGGCCCTCATACGCAGTATTTT. Its protein product is CASSLALAGGPHTQYF.